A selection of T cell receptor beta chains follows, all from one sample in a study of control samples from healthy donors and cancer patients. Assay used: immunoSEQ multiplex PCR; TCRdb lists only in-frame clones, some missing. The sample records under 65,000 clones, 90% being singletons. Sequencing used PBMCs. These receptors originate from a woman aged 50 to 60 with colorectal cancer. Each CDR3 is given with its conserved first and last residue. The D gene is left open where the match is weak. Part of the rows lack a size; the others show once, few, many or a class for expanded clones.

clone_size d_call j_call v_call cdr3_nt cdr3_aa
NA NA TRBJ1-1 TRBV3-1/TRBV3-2 TGTGCCAGCAGCCAAGGGAAGTTCGGAGCTTTCTTT CASSQGKFGAFF
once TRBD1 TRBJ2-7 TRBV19 TGTGCCAGTAGTATCGGGACAGGGGGCTACGAGCAGTACTTC CASSIGTGGYEQYF
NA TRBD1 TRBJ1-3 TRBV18 TGTGCCAGCTCACCGGGACAGAGGTTCGACACCATATATTTT CASSPGQRFDTIYF
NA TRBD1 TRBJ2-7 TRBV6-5 TGTGCCAGCAGCCGGGACAGGTCCTACGAGCAGTACTTC CASSRDRSYEQYF
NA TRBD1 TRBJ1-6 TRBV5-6 TGTGCCAGCAGCAAGGGGACAGGGGACTATAATTCACCCCTCCACTTT CASSKGTGDYNSPLHF
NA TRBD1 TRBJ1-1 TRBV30 TGTGCCTGGAGTGTCCCAAGGACAGGGGCGAACACTGAAGCTTTCTTT CAWSVPRTGANTEAFF
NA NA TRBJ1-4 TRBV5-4 TGTGCCAGCAGCTTGGGGACAACTAATGAAAAACTGTTTTTT CASSLGTTNEKLFF
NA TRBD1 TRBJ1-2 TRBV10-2 TGCGCCAGCACTCGGGACAGCTACTATGGCTACACCTTC CASTRDSYYGYTF
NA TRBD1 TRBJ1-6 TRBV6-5 TGTGCCAGCAGCCCACGGACAGGGTACTCACCCCTCCACTTT CASSPRTGYSPLHF
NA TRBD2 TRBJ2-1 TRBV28 TGTGCCAGCAGTTCTTATAGCGGGAAAGGGGAGCAGTTCTTC CASSSYSGKGEQFF
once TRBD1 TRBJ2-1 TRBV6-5 TGTGCCAGCAGCCCCGGGACAGGGTTCCTCAATGAGCAGTTCTTC CASSPGTGFLNEQFF
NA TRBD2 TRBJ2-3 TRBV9 TGTGCCAGCAGCGCTAGACTAGCGGGACTCACAGATACGCAGTATTTT CASSARLAGLTDTQYF
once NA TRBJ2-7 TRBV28 TGTGCCTCCCGGAGGACTGCTAGCTACGAGCAGTACTTC CASRRTASYEQYF
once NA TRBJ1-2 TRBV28 TGTGCCAGCAGTTTATGGACGGATCATAACTATGGCTACACCTTC CASSLWTDHNYGYTF
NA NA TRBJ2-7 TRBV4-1 TGCGCCAGCAGCCCCCAATTAAGGCAGCCCTACGAGCAGTACTTC CASSPQLRQPYEQYF
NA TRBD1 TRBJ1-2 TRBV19 TGTGCCAGTAGTATTACAGGGGGCTATGGCTACACCTTC CASSITGGYGYTF
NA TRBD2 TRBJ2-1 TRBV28 TGTGCCAGCAGTAACCCAAAGGGTGGGAGGGCCTACAATGAGCAGTTCTTC CASSNPKGGRAYNEQFF
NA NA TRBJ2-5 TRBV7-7 TGTGCTAGCAGCTTTGGGGATCTGCAGACCCAGTACTTC CASSFGDLQTQYF
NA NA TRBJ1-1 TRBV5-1 TGCGCCAGCAGCTTGGCAGGGCAGGGGAGGAACACTGAAGCTTTCTTT CASSLAGQGRNTEAFF
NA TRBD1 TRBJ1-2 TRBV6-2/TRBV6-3 TGTGCCAGCAGCGTCCTCTCGGAGGGGGCGAACTATGGCTACACCTTC CASSVLSEGANYGYTF
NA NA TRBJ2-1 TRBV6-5 TGTGCCCTGGGTCGAGGCCATGAGCAGTTCTTC CALGRGHEQFF
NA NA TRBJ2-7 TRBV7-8 TGTGCCAGCAGCTTAGTAGGGGGTGAGGGTTCCTACGAGCAGTACTTC CASSLVGGEGSYEQYF
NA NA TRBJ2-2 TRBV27 TGTGCCAGCAGTTTATCGAGCACCGGGGAGCTGTTTTTT CASSLSSTGELFF
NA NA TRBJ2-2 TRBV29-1 TGCAGCGTTGAAGGCGGGGATAGCGGCAACACCGGGGAGCTGTTTTTT CSVEGGDSGNTGELFF
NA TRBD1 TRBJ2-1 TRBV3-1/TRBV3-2 TGTGCCAGCAGTCCCTTATCAGGGACAGGGGTTTATGAGCAGTTCTTC CASSPLSGTGVYEQFF
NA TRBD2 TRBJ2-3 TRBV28 TGTGCCAGCACCACGACTAGCGGGGGGGCCGGGGATACGCAGTATTTT CASTTTSGGAGDTQYF
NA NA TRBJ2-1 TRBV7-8 TGTGCCAGCAGCTTGGTGGATGAGCAGTTCTTC CASSLVDEQFF
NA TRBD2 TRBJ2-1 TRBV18 TGTGCCAGCTCACCCGCCGGCCAGGGAGGGGATGAGCAGTTCTTC CASSPAGQGGDEQFF
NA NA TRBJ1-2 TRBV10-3 TGTGCCATCAATTCCGGGTTTCGTGGCTACACCTTC CAINSGFRGYTF
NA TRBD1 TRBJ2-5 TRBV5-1 TGCGCCAGCAGCTTGGGGGGCACGACAGGGCACCAAGAGACCCAGTACTTC CASSLGGTTGHQETQYF
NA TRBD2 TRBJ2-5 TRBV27 TGTGCCAGCGCTCTGGGAGCGGGAGGAGGGGAGACCCAGTACTTC CASALGAGGGETQYF
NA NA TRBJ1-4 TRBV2 TGTGCCAGCAGTGAGGAGGGTAGGGAAAAACTGTTTTTT CASSEEGREKLFF
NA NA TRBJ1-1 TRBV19 TGTGCCAGTAGTCCGACGGGTACTGAAGCTTTCTTT CASSPTGTEAFF